This T cell receptor beta chain was obtained from a study of blood T cells in healthy people across ages. The CDR3 totals 17 residues. Trimming left V 0 bases short and J 3 bases short, with 17 bases between. A sample-barcoded 5' primer and a J-beta primer mix were used in a second PCR of roughly 6 to 11 cycles. Using its own MiXCR run on the 5' RACE reads, TCRdb lists one record per CDR3 protein. The data show some 1.8 million distinct CDR3 sequences, about two fifths seen once. The chain couples TRBV12-3 or TRBV12-4 to TRBJ2-5; D is undetermined. Sequenced input: blood. This TCR was sampled from a human donor in good health. CDR3 sequence: CASSLAITPGLKETQYF. The CDR3 DNA follows: TGTGCCAGCAGTTTAGCGATTACCCCCGGCCTGAAAGAGACCCAGTACTTC.